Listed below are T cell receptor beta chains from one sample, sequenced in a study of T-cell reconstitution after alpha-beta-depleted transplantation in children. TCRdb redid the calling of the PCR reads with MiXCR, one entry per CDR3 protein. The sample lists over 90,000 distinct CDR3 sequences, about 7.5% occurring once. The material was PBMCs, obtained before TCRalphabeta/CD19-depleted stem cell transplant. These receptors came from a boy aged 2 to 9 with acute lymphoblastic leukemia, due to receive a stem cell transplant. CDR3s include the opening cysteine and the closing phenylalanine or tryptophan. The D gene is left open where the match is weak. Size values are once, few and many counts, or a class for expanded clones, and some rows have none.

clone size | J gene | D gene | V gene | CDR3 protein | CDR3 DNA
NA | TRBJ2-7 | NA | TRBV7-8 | CASSSPGRLTYEQYF | TGTGCCAGCAGCTCCCCGGGTCGGCTAACCTACGAGCAGTACTTC
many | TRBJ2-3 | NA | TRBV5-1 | CASSLRGGPDTQYF | TGCGCCAGCAGCTTGAGAGGTGGGCCAGATACGCAGTATTTT
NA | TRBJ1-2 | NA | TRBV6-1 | CASKGDDYGYTF | TGTGCCAGCAAGGGAGACGACTATGGCTACACCTTC
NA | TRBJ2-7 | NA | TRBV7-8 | CASSLGRTDRRYEQYF | TGTGCCAGCAGCTTAGGCAGAACAGACAGGCGCTACGAGCAGTACTTC
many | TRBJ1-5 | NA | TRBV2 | CASSVRQRDQPQHF | TGTGCCAGCAGTGTAAGACAGAGGGATCAGCCCCAGCATTTT
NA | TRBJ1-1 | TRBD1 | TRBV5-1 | CASSSQTGAAGTEAFF | TGCGCCAGCAGCTCACAGACAGGGGCCGCCGGCACTGAAGCTTTCTTT
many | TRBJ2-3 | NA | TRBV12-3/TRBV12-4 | CASSPAGTDTQYF | TGTGCCAGCAGTCCCGCTGGCACAGATACGCAGTATTTT
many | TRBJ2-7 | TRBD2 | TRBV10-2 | CASAGGPPGLAGYYEQYF | TGCGCCAGCGCCGGAGGCCCGCCGGGTCTAGCGGGTTACTACGAGCAGTACTTC
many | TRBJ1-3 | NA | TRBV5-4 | CASSEGFGNTIYF | TGTGCCAGCAGCGAGGGGTTTGGAAACACCATATATTTT
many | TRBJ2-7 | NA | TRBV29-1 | CSVEVGEATHEQYF | TGCAGCGTTGAAGTGGGAGAAGCGACCCACGAGCAGTACTTC
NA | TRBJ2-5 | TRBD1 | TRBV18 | CASSTGQGGQETQYF | TGTGCCAGCTCAACTGGACAGGGCGGGCAAGAGACCCAGTACTTC
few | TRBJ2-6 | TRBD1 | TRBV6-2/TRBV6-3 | CASSYARRTGFSGANVLTF | TGTGCCAGCAGTTACGCACGGCGGACAGGCTTCTCTGGGGCCAACGTCCTGACTTTC
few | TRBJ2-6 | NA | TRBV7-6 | CASSQPGLALSGANVLTF | TGTGCCAGCAGCCAACCGGGACTGGCGCTCTCTGGGGCCAACGTCCTGACTTTC
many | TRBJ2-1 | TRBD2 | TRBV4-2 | CASSQELAGGYNEQFF | TGTGCCAGCAGCCAAGAACTAGCGGGGGGCTACAATGAGCAGTTCTTC
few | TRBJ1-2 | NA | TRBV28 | CASSSGRAGYTF | TGTGCCAGCAGCTCCGGGAGGGCCGGCTACACCTTC
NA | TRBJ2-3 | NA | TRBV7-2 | CASSLRGIVADTQYF | TGTGCCAGCAGCTTACGGGGAATTGTGGCTGATACGCAGTATTTT
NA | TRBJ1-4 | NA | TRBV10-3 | CATSPGNFNEKLFF | TGTGCCACATCCCCGGGGAACTTTAATGAAAAACTGTTTTTT
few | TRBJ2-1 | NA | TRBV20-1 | CSAKPPGGDNEQFF | TGCAGTGCCAAACCCCCAGGGGGGGACAATGAGCAGTTCTTC
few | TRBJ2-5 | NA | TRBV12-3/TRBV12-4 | CASSNEAGTQYF | TGTGCCAGCAGCAACGAAGCGGGGACCCAGTACTTC
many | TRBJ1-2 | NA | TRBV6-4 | CATYPIMEGRIGENYGYTF | TGTGCCACTTATCCGATAATGGAAGGACGTATTGGTGAGAACTATGGCTACACCTTC
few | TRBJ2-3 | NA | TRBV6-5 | CASSYSRFGTDTQYF | TGTGCCAGCAGTTACTCGAGATTCGGCACAGATACGCAGTATTTT
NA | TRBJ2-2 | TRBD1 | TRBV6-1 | CVSSEQGAVFANTGELFF | TGTGTCTCCAGTGAACAGGGGGCCGTGTTCGCGAACACCGGGGAGCTGTTTTTT
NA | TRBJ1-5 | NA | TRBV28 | CASSFSSRQPQHF | TGTGCCAGCAGTTTTTCAAGTAGGCAGCCCCAGCATTTT
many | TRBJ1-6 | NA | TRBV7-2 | CASSMGHFNSPLHF | TGTGCCAGCAGCATGGGACACTTTAATTCACCCCTCCACTTT
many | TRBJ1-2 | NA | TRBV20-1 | CSAGGEDYGYTF | TGCAGTGCCGGCGGGGAGGACTATGGCTACACCTTC
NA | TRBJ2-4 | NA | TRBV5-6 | CASSKSGLTKNIQYF | TGTGCCAGCAGCAAAAGCGGGCTAACCAAAAACATTCAGTACTTC
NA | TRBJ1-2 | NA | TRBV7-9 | CASSQIDSRGYTF | TGTGCCAGCAGCCAAATTGACTCCCGGGGCTACACCTTC
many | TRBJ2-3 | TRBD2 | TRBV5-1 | CASSLGLAGGRRTDTQYF | TGCGCCAGCAGCCTCGGACTAGCGGGGGGGCGTCGCACAGATACGCAGTATTTT
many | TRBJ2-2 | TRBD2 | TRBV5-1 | CASSLVLADTGELFF | TGCGCCAGCAGCTTGGTTCTAGCGGACACCGGGGAGCTGTTTTTT
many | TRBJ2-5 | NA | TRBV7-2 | CASSLEASMETQYF | TGTGCCAGCAGCTTAGAGGCTAGCATGGAGACCCAGTACTTC